A selection of T cell receptor beta chains follows, all from one sample in a study of long-term antiretroviral therapy in people with HIV. Assay used: immunoSEQ multiplex PCR; TCRdb lists only in-frame clones, some missing. The data contain fewer than 20,000 clones, around 80% of them seen just once; the ten biggest clones take up approximately 9.5%. Sample: unsorted PBMCs, taken 0.3 years before starting antiretroviral therapy. Receptor source: a middle-aged man with HIV. Both conserved end residues are trimmed from each CDR3. The order of the fields is clone size, CDR3 length, J gene, V gene, CDR3 protein. Clone size is given for some rows only: seen once, a few or many times, or a class if the clone is expanded.

abundance: once; len: 14; j_gene: TRBJ2-7; v_gene: TRBV5-1; CDR3aa: ASSLGMDGPSYEQY
abundance: .; len: 14; j_gene: TRBJ1-4; v_gene: TRBV9; CDR3aa: ASSAPDRGLNEKLF
abundance: .; len: 12; j_gene: TRBJ1-5; v_gene: TRBV7-9; CDR3aa: ASSSDRKNQPQH
abundance: .; len: 12; j_gene: TRBJ1-2; v_gene: TRBV5-1; CDR3aa: ASSATGTTKGYT
abundance: .; len: 13; j_gene: TRBJ1-2; v_gene: TRBV18; CDR3aa: ASSPLIKIAYGYT
abundance: .; len: 11; j_gene: TRBJ1-2; v_gene: TRBV18; CDR3aa: ASSPDPNYGYT
abundance: once; len: 11; j_gene: TRBJ1-1; v_gene: TRBV11-3; CDR3aa: ASRGQENTEAF
abundance: few; len: 14; j_gene: TRBJ1-5; v_gene: TRBV7-2; CDR3aa: ASSLASRGLDQPQH
abundance: .; len: 15; j_gene: TRBJ2-7; v_gene: TRBV10-3; CDR3aa: AISKASGTDRTYEQY
abundance: .; len: 13; j_gene: TRBJ1-1; v_gene: TRBV2; CDR3aa: ASSELPWGNTEAF
abundance: .; len: 10; j_gene: TRBJ1-1; v_gene: TRBV6-1; CDR3aa: ASSYRQAEAF
abundance: once; len: 16; j_gene: TRBJ2-3; v_gene: TRBV4-1; CDR3aa: ASSHFLAGETSTDTQY
abundance: .; len: 13; j_gene: TRBJ1-1; v_gene: TRBV4-3; CDR3aa: ASSQVATMNTEAF
abundance: .; len: 13; j_gene: TRBJ1-2; v_gene: TRBV4-3; CDR3aa: ASSQGSQVNYGYT
abundance: .; len: 14; j_gene: TRBJ2-7; v_gene: TRBV27; CDR3aa: ASSSLPGQANYEQY
abundance: few; len: 12; j_gene: TRBJ1-1; v_gene: TRBV28; CDR3aa: ASSLRDLNTEAF
abundance: .; len: 11; j_gene: TRBJ1-2; v_gene: TRBV28; CDR3aa: ASSSLRVYGYT
abundance: .; len: 13; j_gene: TRBJ2-1; v_gene: TRBV9; CDR3aa: ASSTDGGSYNEQF
abundance: .; len: 11; j_gene: TRBJ1-2; v_gene: TRBV6-5; CDR3aa: ASSRTGNYGYT
abundance: once; len: 13; j_gene: TRBJ2-2; v_gene: TRBV6-6; CDR3aa: ASSYGTGSTGELF
abundance: few; len: 13; j_gene: TRBJ1-5; v_gene: TRBV6-1; CDR3aa: ASRLRTGRLQPQH
abundance: once; len: 15; j_gene: TRBJ2-1; v_gene: TRBV5-1; CDR3aa: ASSPLVALNSYNEQF
abundance: .; len: 14; j_gene: TRBJ2-7; v_gene: TRBV13; CDR3aa: ASSLRRQGAIDEQY
abundance: .; len: 12; j_gene: TRBJ1-6; v_gene: TRBV5-1; CDR3aa: ASSLDGVNSPLH
abundance: .; len: 13; j_gene: TRBJ2-2; v_gene: TRBV18; CDR3aa: ASSPRAGDTGELF
abundance: .; len: 12; j_gene: TRBJ2-5; v_gene: TRBV27; CDR3aa: ASSLISGEETQY
abundance: few; len: 12; j_gene: TRBJ1-3; v_gene: TRBV5-4; CDR3aa: ASSLGGKGNTIY
abundance: .; len: 9; j_gene: TRBJ2-3; v_gene: TRBV7-9; CDR3aa: ASSPADTQY
abundance: .; len: 13; j_gene: TRBJ2-3; v_gene: TRBV19; CDR3aa: ASSTQDRGPDTQY
abundance: once; len: 11; j_gene: TRBJ1-2; v_gene: TRBV19; CDR3aa: ASSHNSGHGYT
abundance: once; len: 10; j_gene: TRBJ1-5; v_gene: TRBV7-9; CDR3aa: ASGQGPQPQH
abundance: .; len: 14; j_gene: TRBJ1-5; v_gene: TRBV5-4; CDR3aa: ASSLTQGTSNQPQH
abundance: .; len: 14; j_gene: TRBJ2-3; v_gene: TRBV7-9; CDR3aa: ASSLSGTGSPDTQY
abundance: .; len: 11; j_gene: TRBJ2-3; v_gene: TRBV6-4; CDR3aa: ASSANRADTQY
abundance: few; len: 10; j_gene: TRBJ2-1; v_gene: TRBV27; CDR3aa: ASSDSYNEQF
abundance: .; len: 13; j_gene: TRBJ1-5; v_gene: TRBV27; CDR3aa: ASSQGPTPHQPQH
abundance: few; len: 11; j_gene: TRBJ1-2; v_gene: TRBV28; CDR3aa: ASSFGTQNGYT
abundance: .; len: 11; j_gene: TRBJ1-1; v_gene: TRBV4-1; CDR3aa: ASSQARGTEAF
abundance: .; len: 14; j_gene: TRBJ2-7; v_gene: TRBV6-5; CDR3aa: ASSYWSGGLSYEQY
abundance: .; len: 9; j_gene: TRBJ1-2; v_gene: TRBV20-1; CDR3aa: SALDTYGYT
abundance: .; len: 10; j_gene: TRBJ2-7; v_gene: TRBV10-3; CDR3aa: ATLGLTYEQY
abundance: .; len: 14; j_gene: TRBJ2-7; v_gene: TRBV27; CDR3aa: ASSTLTSGRSYEQY
abundance: .; len: 11; j_gene: TRBJ2-7; v_gene: TRBV7-2; CDR3aa: ASSSGTGYEQY
abundance: .; len: 9; j_gene: TRBJ1-2; v_gene: TRBV9; CDR3aa: ASKTIYGYT
abundance: .; len: 10; j_gene: TRBJ1-1; v_gene: TRBV7-9; CDR3aa: ATGGGMAEAF
abundance: .; len: 10; j_gene: TRBJ2-5; v_gene: TRBV5-5; CDR3aa: ASSLAGETQY
abundance: .; len: 14; j_gene: TRBJ2-2; v_gene: TRBV2; CDR3aa: ASSERWGPNTGELF
abundance: .; len: 11; j_gene: TRBJ2-7; v_gene: TRBV7-2; CDR3aa: ASSWDRPYEQY
abundance: .; len: 14; j_gene: TRBJ2-3; v_gene: TRBV5-1; CDR3aa: ASSFDHISDPGGQY
abundance: .; len: 11; j_gene: TRBJ1-5; v_gene: TRBV6-6; CDR3aa: ASSSGGNQPQH
abundance: .; len: 13; j_gene: TRBJ2-2; v_gene: TRBV19; CDR3aa: ASSIRGPNTGELF
abundance: .; len: 12; j_gene: TRBJ2-5; v_gene: TRBV6-1; CDR3aa: ASSEGSNRGTQY
abundance: .; len: 11; j_gene: TRBJ1-5; v_gene: TRBV15; CDR3aa: ATRVDSNQPQH